Given below is one T cell receptor beta chain in context. Its antigen is unidentified. The junction departs from the called germline gene at one end, perhaps through a read error. The data are from a study of tumor and adjacent non-tumor tissue in lung cancer. The template was RNA from unsorted bulk tissue. This non-tumor lung sample came from over 3 cm beyond the tumor edge. A modified ARM-PCR protocol with three rounds of nested PCR amplified TCRbeta. TCRdb re-called the multiplex PCR reads with MiXCR, one entry per CDR3 protein. The sample shows tens of thousands of distinct CDR3 sequences, more than 65% of them seen only once. Findings and caveats of the study: Patients with more diverse tumor TCRs had worse survival.

The material sequenced was distant non-tumor lung tissue. The sequence came from a man in his sixties or seventies with non-small cell lung cancer.

The CDR3 loop is CAETAYGTVTYKQYF. CDR3 DNA sequence: TGTGCCGAAACGGCATACGGGACTGTAACCTACAAGCAGTACTTC. The rearrangement uses TRBV5-4 and TRBJ2-7; perhaps TRBD2 as D (6 bases). The CDR3 is 15 residues long. Germline V gene lookup returns CDR1 SGHNT and CDR2 YYREEE (reference sequence). The full variable domain, in which reference TRBV5-4 and TRBJ2-7 provide the parts outside the CDR3, is ETGVTQSPTHLIKTRGQQVTLRCSSQSGHNTVSWYQQALGQGPQFIFQYYREEENGRGNFPPRFSGLQFPNYSSELNVNALELDDSALYLCAETAYGTVTYKQYFGPGTRLTVT.